Presented here are 29 T cell receptor beta chains from one specimen sequenced in a study of blood T cell repertoires in COVID-19. TCRdb's copy holds only in-frame clones and misses some; the assay was immunoSEQ multiplex PCR. This repertoire shows 95,000 to 150,000 clones, around 83% found once; its top ten account for under 6%. The source material was peripheral blood. The source is an older man with active or convalescent COVID-19.

This chain connects TRBV6-6 to TRBJ1-5; possibly TRBD1 for D (5 bases). The CDR3 totals 13 residues. The germline gives CDR1 MNHNY, CDR2 SVGAGI (reference sequence). Trimming stripped 6 bases from V and 7 bases from J, with 13 bases between. DNA for the CDR3: TGTGCCAGCAGATACAATCAGGGACAGCCCCAGCATTTT. Encoded protein: CASRYNQGQPQHF.

This clone has only one observation. The chain links TRBV9 to TRBJ2-2; TRBD2 matches 8 bases. CDR1 SGDLS and CDR2 YYNGEE come from the germline V gene. V lost 9 bases to trimming and J lost 1 base; unmatched junction nucleotides: 11. The CDR3 sequence is 16 residues long. CDR3 in amino acids: CATAHGGGLNTGELFF. CDR3 DNA: TGTGCCACCGCCCACGGCGGGGGGCTGAACACCGGGGAGCTGTTTTTT. The full variable domain, rest sourced from reference TRBV9 and TRBJ2-2, is DSGVTQTPKHLITATGQRVTLRCSPRSGDLSVYWYQQSLDQGLQFLIQYYNGEERAKGNILERFSAQQFPDLHSELNLSSLELGDSALYFCATAHGGGLNTGELFFGEGSRLTVL.

The chain employs TRBV18 and TRBJ1-1, with a tentative D call TRBD1 (6 bases). Germline loops: CDR1 KGHSH, CDR2 LQKENI. Trimming left V 2 bases short and J 2 bases short, with 15 bases between. CDR3 length: 16 amino acids. The CDR3 region is CASSPGQGWSNTEAFF. CDR3 in DNA: TGTGCCAGCTCACCAGGGCAGGGGTGGAGCAACACTGAAGCTTTCTTT.

This sequence joins TRBV19 and TRBJ1-2, with D possibly matching TRBD1 (6 bases). V was clipped by 7 bases and J by 4 bases, with 19 bases between them. This CDR3 is 15 amino acids long. Germline CDR1 is LNHDA and CDR2 is SQIVND (reference sequence). CDR3 bases: TGTGCCAGTAAGGGGACCGCACAGGGCGGCTATGGCTACACCTTC. As protein: CASKGTAQGGYGYTF.

This chain joins TRBV12-3 or TRBV12-4 and TRBJ2-7, with 7 bases aligning to TRBD2. V lost 5 bases, J lost 4 bases, and 5 bases stayed unmatched. This CDR3 is built from 13 residues. The CDR3 loop is CASSGGGVYEQYF. CDR3 DNA: TGTGCCAGCAGTGGGGGAGGGGTGTACGAGCAGTACTTC.

The V call is TRBV27, the J call TRBJ2-7; 7 bases are a match to TRBD1. Germline loops: CDR1 MNHEY, CDR2 SMNVEV (reference sequence). With V trimmed by 5 bases and J by 5 bases, 9 bases remained unmatched. The CDR3 is 14 amino acids. CDR3 in amino acids: CASSETGNRHEQYF. CDR3 DNA: TGTGCCAGCAGTGAGACAGGGAATCGGCACGAGCAGTACTTC.

This clone was counted a few times. The chain links TRBV2 to TRBJ2-2; D is perhaps TRBD2 (5 bases). The CDR3 has 13 amino acids. From germline, CDR1 is SNHLY and CDR2 FYNNEI. Trimming removed 4 bases from V and 5 bases from J, with 8 bases in between. The CDR3 DNA is TGTGCCAGCAGTGGCGAGGGAACCGGGGAGCTGTTTTTT. Protein product: CASSGEGTGELFF. Full variable domain (outside the CDR3, taken from reference TRBV2 and TRBJ2-2): EPEVTQTPSHQVTQMGQEVILRCVPISNHLYFYWYRQILGQKVEFLVSFYNNEISEKSEIFDDQFSVERPDGSNFTLKIRSTKLEDSAMYFCASSGEGTGELFFGEGSRLTVL.

The rearrangement uses TRBV4-3 and TRBJ2-7; no definite D call. With 1 base removed from V and 2 bases from J, the gap between germline ends came to 12 bases. Per the germline V gene, CDR1 is LGHNA and CDR2 is YSLEER. The CDR3 length is 15 residues. The CDR3 loop is CASSQGLDHAYEQYF. The CDR3, as DNA: TGCGCCAGCAGCCAAGGTCTAGATCACGCCTACGAGCAGTACTTC.

The chain combines TRBV5-1 with TRBJ1-4; tentatively, D is TRBD1 (5 bases). Germline assignment: CDR1 SGHRS and CDR2 YFSETQ. The length of the CDR3 is 14 residues. V was cut by 4 bases and J by 4 bases, with 11 bases left in between. CDR3: CASSAGTYNEKLFF. CDR3 nucleotide sequence: TGCGCCAGCAGCGCTGGGACTTATAATGAAAAACTGTTTTTT.

The chain combines TRBV12-3 or TRBV12-4 with TRBJ1-6, with D unclear. There are 13 residues in the CDR3. Trimming cost V 7 bases and J 7 bases, with 11 bases left between them. The CDR3 here is CASTPLMNSPLHF. As DNA, the CDR3 is TGTGCCAGCACCCCACTAATGAATTCACCCCTCCACTTT.

The chain recombines TRBV3-1 (or the pseudogene TRBV3-2) with TRBJ1-1; possibly TRBD1 for D (6 bases). V lost 3 bases to trimming and J lost 4 bases, with 15 bases between them. This CDR3 has 15 residues. The germline V gene has CDR1 LGHDT and CDR2 YNNKEL (reference sequence). This CDR3 reads CASSHRAGVGTEAFF. The CDR3 region has the DNA TGTGCCAGCAGCCATCGGGCAGGGGTTGGCACTGAAGCTTTCTTT.

The rearrangement uses TRBV7-2 and TRBJ1-1; 9 bases match TRBD1. V was pared by 4 bases and J by 4 bases, with 13 bases of the junction left unmatched. CDR1 and CDR2 (germline): SGHTA, FQGNSA. The CDR3 length is 17 residues. CDR3 sequence reads: CASSYSVGTGWSTEAFF. The CDR3, as DNA: TGTGCCAGCAGCTATAGTGTCGGGACAGGGTGGAGCACTGAAGCTTTCTTT.

The chain employs TRBV28 and TRBJ1-2, with a weak D call TRBD1 (6 bases). This CDR3 region has 15 residues. V gave up 3 bases and J gave up 0 bases, with 11 bases separating them. Per the germline V gene, CDR1 is MDHEN and CDR2 is SYDVKM. The CDR3 DNA follows: TGTGCCAGCAGTTTGGGGGCATATTCTAACTATGGCTACACCTTC. This translates into CASSLGAYSNYGYTF.

This clone is a singleton in its sample. J is TRBJ1-5 and V is TRBV7-9; weak D call: TRBD1 (6 bases). This CDR3 is built from 15 residues. Germline V gene data show CDR1 as SEHNR and CDR2 as FQNEAQ (reference sequence). V lost 5 bases and J lost 6, with 17 bases in between. The CDR3 here is CASSPRGGPGQPQHF. CDR3 DNA sequence: TGTGCCAGCAGCCCTCGGGGGGGGCCGGGTCAGCCCCAGCATTTT.

The chain carries TRBV19 and TRBJ2-1, with D perhaps TRBD2 (6 bases). Germline lookup yields CDR1 LNHDA and CDR2 SQIVND (reference sequence). The CDR3 runs 14 residues. V dropped 1 base and J dropped 9 bases, with 13 bases sitting between them. The CDR3 loop reads CASSIGFRGLEQFF. Written as DNA, the CDR3 is TGTGCCAGTAGTATAGGCTTTCGGGGACTTGAGCAGTTCTTC.

Remarks on this clone: A read error may account for a junction end that differs from germline. The V and J genes are TRBV7-8 and TRBJ2-5, with 7 bases that match TRBD2. Germline assignment: CDR1 SGHVS and CDR2 FQNEAQ. The CDR3 is 16 amino acids. The CDR3 loop is CASSVAGEELRETQYF. Here the CDR3 DNA reads TGTGCCAGCAGCGTAGCGGGCGAAGAGCTTAGAGAGACCCAGTACTTC.

The CDR3: CSAHRGREETQYF. The DNA for the CDR3 is TGCAGCGCCCACAGGGGGCGCGAAGAGACCCAGTACTTC. This sequence joins TRBV29-1 and TRBJ2-5; the match to TRBD1 covers 9 bases. The germline V gene has CDR1 SQVTM and CDR2 ANQGSEA. V gave up 7 bases and J gave up 3 bases; unmatched junction bases: 6. This CDR3 is 13 amino acids long.

The chain is built from TRBV7-8 and TRBJ2-7; weak D call: TRBD1 (6 bases). The CDR3 is 16 amino acids. Trimming left V 6 bases short and J 2 bases short, with 20 bases between. Germline V lookup: CDR1 SGHVS, CDR2 FQNEAQ. The CDR3 coding sequence is TGTGCCAGCAGTCACATAATCGGGACACTAACCTACGAGCAGTACTTC. This gives the protein CASSHIIGTLTYEQYF.

V gene TRBV7-9 combines with J gene TRBJ2-3; D is unclear. Germline assignment: CDR1 SEHNR and CDR2 FQNEAQ (reference sequence). V was trimmed by 1 base and J by 4 bases, leaving 6 bases between them. This CDR3 spans 13 amino acids. The CDR3 DNA follows: TGTGCCAGCAGCTTAGTAACTGCAGATACGCAGTATTTT. Translation: CASSLVTADTQYF.

There are a few counts of this clone. In nucleotides, the CDR3 is TGTGCCAGCAGCTTCGGCGGCCCGGCAGATACGCAGTATTTT. Amino acid sequence: CASSFGGPADTQYF. The rearrangement links TRBV11-2 to TRBJ2-3, with D unresolved. V was shortened by 3 bases and J by 4 bases, with 11 bases between the two germline ends. CDR3 size: 14 residues. Germline lookup yields CDR1 SGHAT and CDR2 FQNNGV.

The chain combines TRBV27 with TRBJ1-2; TRBD1 is a possible D gene (6 bases). Trimming stripped 3 bases from V and 2 bases from J, with 10 bases between. The CDR3 sequence is 14 residues long. Germline V lookup: CDR1 MNHEY, CDR2 SMNVEV (reference sequence). The CDR3 sequence: CASSLSGVNYGYTF. The CDR3 bases are TGTGCCAGCAGTTTGTCAGGGGTAAACTATGGCTACACCTTC.

The chain links TRBV19 to TRBJ2-2, with D possibly matching TRBD2 (5 bases). V lost 1 base, J lost 4 bases, and 10 bases lay in between. This CDR3 region has 15 residues. Germline V gene sequence: CDR1 LNHDA, CDR2 SQIVND (reference sequence). CDR3 amino acids: CASSIVSRGTGELFF. CDR3 bases: TGTGCCAGTAGTATAGTGTCCCGGGGCACCGGGGAGCTGTTTTTT. Using reference TRBV19 and TRBJ2-2 for the parts outside the CDR3, the full variable domain is DGGITQSPKYLFRKEGQNVTLSCEQNLNHDAMYWYRQDPGQGLRLIYYSQIVNDFQKGDIAEGYSVSREKKESFPLTVTSAQKNPTAFYLCASSIVSRGTGELFFGEGSRLTVL.

This clone was counted once. This chain connects TRBV2 to TRBJ2-3, with D possibly TRBD2 on 6 matching bases. V was clipped by 2 bases and J by 0 bases, with 9 bases between them. The CDR3 is 15 amino acids. Germline CDR1 is SNHLY and CDR2 is FYNNEI. CDR3 sequence reads: CASSEMGTSTDTQYF. CDR3 nucleotide sequence: TGTGCCAGCAGTGAAATGGGGACTAGCACAGATACGCAGTATTTT.

The J gene is TRBJ2-1, the V gene TRBV29-1; D is unclear. The CDR3 extends over 14 amino acids. Trimming removed 0 bases from V and 7 bases from J, with 13 bases in between. Per the germline V gene, CDR1 is SQVTM and CDR2 is ANQGSEA. CDR3 residues: CSVEEPKPRNEQFF. The CDR3 DNA is TGCAGCGTTGAAGAGCCCAAGCCACGGAATGAGCAGTTCTTC.

The chain uses TRBV24-1 and TRBJ1-1; D remains ambiguous. The V end lost 1 base, the J end lost 3 bases, and 14 bases lay between the germline ends. Per germline, CDR1 KGHDR and CDR2 SFDVKD. The CDR3 loop spans 16 amino acids. The CDR3 protein is CATSDLIPPEDTEAFF. The CDR3 DNA follows: TGTGCCACCAGTGATTTAATCCCCCCGGAGGACACTGAAGCTTTCTTT.

The chain uses TRBV4-3 and TRBJ1-6, with 7 bases identical to TRBD1. After removal of 1 base from V and 6 bases from J, the junction contained 9 bases not matched to a gene. CDR3 length equals 17 residues. Germline V lookup: CDR1 LGHNA, CDR2 YSLEER. CDR3 in amino acids: CASSQASDRARNSPLHF. Here the CDR3 DNA reads TGCGCCAGCAGCCAAGCAAGCGACAGGGCCCGTAATTCACCCCTCCACTTT.

The DNA for the CDR3 is TGCAGCGCGACAGAGAACACTGAAGCTTTCTTT. It encodes CSATENTEAFF. This chain links TRBV29-1 with TRBJ1-1, with D possibly being TRBD1 (5 bases). The CDR3 contains 11 residues. Trimming left V 7 bases short and J 1 base short, with 7 bases between. CDR1 and CDR2 from the germline V gene are SQVTM and ANQGSEA.

This rearrangement joins TRBV18 to TRBJ1-2; 9 positions agree with TRBD1. V trimming: 6 bases; J trimming: 6 bases; junction bases outside the gene matches: 5. In germline, CDR1 is KGHSH, CDR2 LQKENI. The CDR3 spans 13 residues. In DNA, the CDR3 is TGTGCCAGCTCCGGACAGGGGTTGGATGGCTACACCTTC. It codes for CASSGQGLDGYTF.

The V gene is TRBV2, the J gene TRBJ2-5; the match to TRBD2 covers 11 bases. V trimming: 9 bases; J trimming: 4 bases; junction bases outside the gene matches: 10. The CDR3 length is 15 residues. CDR1 is SNHLY and CDR2 is FYNNEI in the germline V gene. This chain's CDR3 is CASSSGGTKGETQYF. The CDR3 DNA reads TGTGCCAGTTCTAGCGGGGGGACGAAAGGAGAGACCCAGTACTTC.